These T cell receptor beta chains were read from a single sample in a study of cytomegalovirus exposure and HLA in healthy donors. Sequencing used immunoSEQ multiplex PCR; TCRdb keeps in-frame clones, though not all of them. The table includes some 100,000 clones, 76% detected once. Sample: PBMCs. The receptors derive from a woman aged 40 to 49 in good health and CMV-seropositive. Both conserved end residues are part of each CDR3. Fields, in order: clone size, J gene, D gene, V gene, CDR3 protein, CDR3 DNA. D genes are given only for firm matches. Rows may omit the clone size; those that give it use once, few, many or a size class.

clone size: NA
J gene: TRBJ2-3
D gene: TRBD2
V gene: TRBV4-1
CDR3 protein: CASSQLGGVDTDTQYF
CDR3 DNA: TGCGCCAGCAGCCAACTCGGGGGGGTCGACACAGATACGCAGTATTTT

clone size: NA
J gene: TRBJ2-7
D gene: TRBD2
V gene: TRBV19
CDR3 protein: CASSSRLAGLYEQYF
CDR3 DNA: TGTGCCAGTAGTAGTCGTCTAGCGGGGCTCTACGAGCAGTACTTC

clone size: NA
J gene: TRBJ2-3
D gene: NA
V gene: TRBV5-1
CDR3 protein: CASSRQIGTDTQYF
CDR3 DNA: TGCGCCAGCAGCCGCCAGATTGGTACAGATACGCAGTATTTT

clone size: NA
J gene: TRBJ1-4
D gene: NA
V gene: TRBV18
CDR3 protein: CASSPTGIATNEKLFF
CDR3 DNA: TGTGCCAGCTCACCGACAGGAATTGCAACTAATGAAAAACTGTTTTTT

clone size: NA
J gene: TRBJ2-3
D gene: NA
V gene: TRBV30
CDR3 protein: CAWNRGASTDTQYF
CDR3 DNA: TGTGCCTGGAACCGGGGGGCCAGCACAGATACGCAGTATTTT

clone size: NA
J gene: TRBJ2-7
D gene: NA
V gene: TRBV13
CDR3 protein: CASSLLHLGAPQTYEQYF
CDR3 DNA: TGTGCCAGCAGCTTACTTCACTTGGGGGCTCCTCAAACCTACGAGCAGTACTTC

clone size: few
J gene: TRBJ2-2
D gene: NA
V gene: TRBV2
CDR3 protein: CASSAILGLTNTGELFF
CDR3 DNA: TGTGCCAGCAGTGCCATTTTGGGACTTACAAACACCGGGGAGCTGTTTTTT

clone size: NA
J gene: TRBJ1-5
D gene: NA
V gene: TRBV21-1
CDR3 protein: CASSKGRRANQPQHF
CDR3 DNA: TGTGCCAGCAGCAAAGGAAGAAGAGCCAATCAGCCCCAGCATTTT

clone size: NA
J gene: TRBJ2-5
D gene: NA
V gene: TRBV5-1
CDR3 protein: CASSFNPGSGETQYF
CDR3 DNA: TGCGCCAGCAGCTTCAACCCGGGCTCAGGGGAGACCCAGTACTTC

clone size: NA
J gene: TRBJ1-6
D gene: NA
V gene: TRBV5-4
CDR3 protein: CASSSPQGPYNSPLHF
CDR3 DNA: TGTGCCAGCAGCTCCCCGCAGGGGCCCTATAATTCACCCCTCCACTTT

clone size: NA
J gene: TRBJ1-2
D gene: NA
V gene: TRBV19
CDR3 protein: CASSSRQTFNYGYTF
CDR3 DNA: TGTGCCAGTAGTTCCCGACAGACATTTAACTATGGCTACACCTTC

clone size: NA
J gene: TRBJ1-6
D gene: NA
V gene: TRBV11-2
CDR3 protein: CASSLTSGYNSPLHF
CDR3 DNA: TGTGCCAGCAGCTTAACTAGCGGGTATAATTCACCCCTCCACTTT

clone size: once
J gene: TRBJ1-3
D gene: NA
V gene: TRBV11-2
CDR3 protein: CAILGASGNTIYF
CDR3 DNA: TGTGCCATCCTAGGGGCCTCTGGAAACACCATATATTTT

clone size: NA
J gene: TRBJ2-5
D gene: NA
V gene: TRBV6-5
CDR3 protein: CASSRTVQETQYF
CDR3 DNA: TGTGCCAGCAGTCGGACAGTCCAAGAGACCCAGTACTTC

clone size: NA
J gene: TRBJ1-1
D gene: TRBD1
V gene: TRBV6-5
CDR3 protein: CASRQGAEAFF
CDR3 DNA: TGTGCCAGCAGGCAGGGGGCTGAAGCTTTCTTT

clone size: NA
J gene: TRBJ1-5
D gene: NA
V gene: TRBV15
CDR3 protein: CATSRVRAPGPQHF
CDR3 DNA: TGTGCCACCAGCAGAGTCAGGGCTCCCGGGCCCCAGCATTTT

clone size: NA
J gene: TRBJ1-1
D gene: NA
V gene: TRBV5-1
CDR3 protein: CASSKGQLNTEAFF
CDR3 DNA: TGCGCCAGCAGCAAGGGACAACTGAACACTGAAGCTTTCTTT

clone size: NA
J gene: TRBJ1-6
D gene: NA
V gene: TRBV11-2
CDR3 protein: CASSLVGADNSPLHF
CDR3 DNA: TGTGCCAGCAGCCTTGTGGGGGCGGACAATTCACCCCTCCACTTT

clone size: NA
J gene: TRBJ1-4
D gene: TRBD1
V gene: TRBV28
CDR3 protein: CASRGQVEKLFF
CDR3 DNA: TGTGCCAGCAGGGGACAGGTGGAAAAACTGTTTTTT

clone size: once
J gene: TRBJ2-7
D gene: TRBD2
V gene: TRBV2
CDR3 protein: CASRMTSGGSREQYF
CDR3 DNA: TGTGCCAGCCGAATGACTAGCGGGGGGTCGAGGGAGCAGTACTTC

clone size: NA
J gene: TRBJ1-3
D gene: NA
V gene: TRBV29-1
CDR3 protein: CSVGQGGSGNTIYF
CDR3 DNA: TGCAGCGTGGGTCAAGGGGGATCTGGAAACACCATATATTTT

clone size: once
J gene: TRBJ1-6
D gene: TRBD1
V gene: TRBV5-1
CDR3 protein: CASSLGTGGFNSPLHF
CDR3 DNA: TGCGCCAGCAGCTTGGGGACAGGGGGCTTCAATTCACCCCTCCACTTT

clone size: NA
J gene: TRBJ1-6
D gene: TRBD1
V gene: TRBV19
CDR3 protein: CASSLGQGYNSPLHF
CDR3 DNA: TGTGCCAGTAGTTTGGGACAGGGGTATAATTCACCCCTCCACTTT

clone size: NA
J gene: TRBJ1-3
D gene: NA
V gene: TRBV9
CDR3 protein: CASSVDAFSSGNTIYF
CDR3 DNA: TGTGCCAGCAGCGTAGATGCGTTTTCCTCTGGAAACACCATATATTTT

clone size: NA
J gene: TRBJ2-3
D gene: NA
V gene: TRBV6-1
CDR3 protein: CASNPAETQYF
CDR3 DNA: TGTGCCAGCAACCCCGCGGAAACGCAGTATTTT

clone size: NA
J gene: TRBJ1-2
D gene: NA
V gene: TRBV6-1
CDR3 protein: CASSEAYYGYTF
CDR3 DNA: TGTGCCAGCAGTGAAGCATATTATGGCTACACCTTC

clone size: once
J gene: TRBJ2-7
D gene: NA
V gene: TRBV7-2
CDR3 protein: CASSLAATPTYEQYF
CDR3 DNA: TGTGCCAGCAGCTTAGCGGCAACACCCACCTACGAGCAGTACTTC

clone size: NA
J gene: TRBJ2-1
D gene: NA
V gene: TRBV4-2
CDR3 protein: CASSQGPRGWSYNEQFF
CDR3 DNA: TGTGCCAGCAGCCAAGGGCCGCGGGGATGGTCCTACAATGAGCAGTTCTTC

clone size: NA
J gene: TRBJ1-4
D gene: NA
V gene: TRBV2
CDR3 protein: CASSTREANEKLFF
CDR3 DNA: TGTGCCAGCAGTACCAGGGAGGCTAATGAAAAACTGTTTTTT

clone size: NA
J gene: TRBJ2-1
D gene: NA
V gene: TRBV10-3
CDR3 protein: CATLHNEQFF
CDR3 DNA: TGTGCCACACTCCACAATGAGCAGTTCTTC

clone size: NA
J gene: TRBJ1-5
D gene: NA
V gene: TRBV5-1
CDR3 protein: CASSLTGISNQPQHF
CDR3 DNA: TGCGCCAGCAGCTTGACAGGGATTAGCAATCAGCCCCAGCATTTT

clone size: NA
J gene: TRBJ2-7
D gene: TRBD1
V gene: TRBV6-5
CDR3 protein: CASSPGTGLYEQYF
CDR3 DNA: TGTGCCAGCAGTCCTGGGACAGGGCTGTACGAGCAGTACTTC

clone size: NA
J gene: TRBJ2-5
D gene: NA
V gene: TRBV5-1
CDR3 protein: CASSFFGVQETQYF
CDR3 DNA: TGCGCCAGCAGCTTTTTCGGAGTCCAAGAGACCCAGTACTTC

clone size: NA
J gene: TRBJ1-2
D gene: TRBD1
V gene: TRBV6-1
CDR3 protein: CASSDRGQGYGYTF
CDR3 DNA: TGTGCCAGCAGTGATAGGGGGCAGGGGTATGGCTACACCTTC

clone size: NA
J gene: TRBJ1-6
D gene: TRBD1
V gene: TRBV2
CDR3 protein: CASREGQTFNSPLHF
CDR3 DNA: TGTGCCAGCAGGGAGGGACAGACTTTTAATTCACCCCTCCACTTT

clone size: NA
J gene: TRBJ2-7
D gene: NA
V gene: TRBV6-1
CDR3 protein: CASSGAWTASYEQYF
CDR3 DNA: TGTGCCAGCAGTGGGGCATGGACAGCTTCCTACGAGCAGTACTTC

clone size: NA
J gene: TRBJ2-2
D gene: NA
V gene: TRBV5-1
CDR3 protein: CASRTGTVNTGELFF
CDR3 DNA: TGCGCCAGCAGAACCGGGACTGTGAACACCGGGGAGCTGTTTTTT

clone size: few
J gene: TRBJ1-1
D gene: NA
V gene: TRBV29-1
CDR3 protein: CSVVPGQNTEAFF
CDR3 DNA: TGCAGCGTTGTGCCGGGACAGAACACTGAAGCTTTCTTT

clone size: NA
J gene: TRBJ1-2
D gene: NA
V gene: TRBV5-1
CDR3 protein: CASSATSRVNYGYTF
CDR3 DNA: TGCGCCAGCAGCGCAACGTCGCGGGTTAACTATGGCTACACCTTC

clone size: few
J gene: TRBJ1-1
D gene: TRBD1
V gene: TRBV6-5
CDR3 protein: CASSPTGGRTEAFF
CDR3 DNA: TGTGCCAGCAGTCCGACAGGGGGCAGGACTGAAGCTTTCTTT

clone size: NA
J gene: TRBJ1-2
D gene: TRBD1
V gene: TRBV6-5
CDR3 protein: CASSYSTTGDRGYTF
CDR3 DNA: TGTGCCAGCAGTTACTCGACAACAGGGGACCGAGGCTACACCTTC

clone size: NA
J gene: TRBJ1-2
D gene: NA
V gene: TRBV7-2
CDR3 protein: CASSLVLYGYTF
CDR3 DNA: TGTGCCAGCAGCTTAGTCCTTTATGGCTACACCTTC

clone size: NA
J gene: TRBJ1-6
D gene: NA
V gene: TRBV25-1
CDR3 protein: CASRTHSSYNSPLHF
CDR3 DNA: TGTGCCAGCCGGACACATAGCTCCTATAATTCACCCCTCCACTTT

clone size: NA
J gene: TRBJ1-6
D gene: NA
V gene: TRBV6-5
CDR3 protein: CASSGRSYNSPLHF
CDR3 DNA: TGTGCCAGCAGCGGGAGGTCCTATAATTCACCCCTCCACTTT

clone size: NA
J gene: TRBJ1-1
D gene: NA
V gene: TRBV19
CDR3 protein: CASSTPFRMVNTEAFF
CDR3 DNA: TGTGCCAGTAGTACCCCTTTCAGGATGGTGAACACTGAAGCTTTCTTT

clone size: NA
J gene: TRBJ1-1
D gene: TRBD1
V gene: TRBV6-5
CDR3 protein: CASSYLQGVEAFF
CDR3 DNA: TGTGCCAGCAGTTACTTGCAGGGGGTTGAAGCTTTCTTT

clone size: NA
J gene: TRBJ2-7
D gene: NA
V gene: TRBV5-1
CDR3 protein: CASSLFPGGQTYEQYF
CDR3 DNA: TGCGCCAGCAGCTTGTTTCCGGGGGGCCAAACCTACGAGCAGTACTTC